One T cell receptor beta chain is described in this entry. This record comes from a study of cytomegalovirus exposure and HLA in healthy donors. CDR1 is SGDLS, CDR2 YYNGEE, per germline. This CDR3 is 15 amino acids long. Unmatched junction bases numbered 7, after V lost 3 bases and J lost 2 bases. Primers: 60 Vbeta forward and 13 Jbeta reverse. This table comes from immunoSEQ multiplex PCR, and its TCRdb copy is limited to in-frame clones, with some not included. The sample holds around 150,000 clones; more than 75% are singletons and the top ten take approximately 3.7%. V usage is TRBV9 and J usage is TRBJ2-7, with 8 bases that match TRBD1. Source material: PBMCs. The TCR sequence derives from a human donor in good health. The DNA for the CDR3 is TGTGCCAGCAGCGCCGGACAGGGCCTCACCTACGAGCAGTACTTC. Residues: CASSAGQGLTYEQYF.